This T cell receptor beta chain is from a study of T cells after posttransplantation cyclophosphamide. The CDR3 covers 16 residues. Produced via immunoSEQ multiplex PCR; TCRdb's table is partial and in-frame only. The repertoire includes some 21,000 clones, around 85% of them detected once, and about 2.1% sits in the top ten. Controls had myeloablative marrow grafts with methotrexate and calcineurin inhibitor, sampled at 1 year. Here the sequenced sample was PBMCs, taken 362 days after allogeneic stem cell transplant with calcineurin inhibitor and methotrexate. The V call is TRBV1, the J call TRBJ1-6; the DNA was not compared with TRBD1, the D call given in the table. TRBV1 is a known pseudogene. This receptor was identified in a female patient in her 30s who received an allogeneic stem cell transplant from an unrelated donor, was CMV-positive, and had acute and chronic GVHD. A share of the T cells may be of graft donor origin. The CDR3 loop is CTSSPPQGPRWSPLHF. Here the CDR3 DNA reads TGCACCAGCAGCCCTCCTCAGGGGCCCCGATGGTCACCCCTCCACTTT.